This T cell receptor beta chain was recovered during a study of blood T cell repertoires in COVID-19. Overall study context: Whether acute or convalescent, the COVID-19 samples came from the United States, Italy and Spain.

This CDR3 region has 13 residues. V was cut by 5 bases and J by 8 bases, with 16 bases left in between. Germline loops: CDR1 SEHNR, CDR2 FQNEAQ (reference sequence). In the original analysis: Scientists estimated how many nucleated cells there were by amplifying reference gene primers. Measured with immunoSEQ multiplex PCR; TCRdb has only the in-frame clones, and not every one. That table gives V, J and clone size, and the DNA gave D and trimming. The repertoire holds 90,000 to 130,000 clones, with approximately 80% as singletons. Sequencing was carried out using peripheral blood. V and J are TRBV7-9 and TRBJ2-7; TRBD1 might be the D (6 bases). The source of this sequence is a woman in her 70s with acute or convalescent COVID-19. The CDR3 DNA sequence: TGTGCCAGCAGCCCCATAGACAGGATCAAGCAGTACTTC. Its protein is CASSPIDRIKQYF.